One sample yielded the 12 T cell receptor beta chains listed below, sequenced in a study of blood T cell repertoires in COVID-19. The repertoire was sequenced with immunoSEQ multiplex PCR; TCRdb's copy has only in-frame clones and lacks some. The sample carries 130,000 or so clones, 65% to 85% recorded once. Material for sequencing was peripheral blood. These receptors were taken from a woman of 80 years or more with acute or convalescent COVID-19.

The rearrangement uses TRBV3-1 (or the pseudogene TRBV3-2) and TRBJ2-3; the D is unclear. The CDR3 consists of 17 residues. Germline CDR1 and CDR2: LGHDT and YNNKEL (reference sequence). The V end was cut by 1 base, the J end by 0 bases, with 14 bases between. This chain's CDR3 is CASSQGKNYKSTDTQYF. As DNA, the CDR3 is TGTGCCAGCAGCCAAGGTAAAAACTATAAGAGCACAGATACGCAGTATTTT.

This chain's CDR3 is CSASPGTGVLYSNQPQHF. The CDR3 nucleotides read TGCAGTGCTAGTCCCGGGACAGGGGTCCTCTATAGCAATCAGCCCCAGCATTTT. This chain uses TRBV20-1 with TRBJ1-5; TRBD1 aligns across 10 bases. The junction had 11 bases not matched to a gene; V was cut back by 3 bases and J by 0 bases. Germline lookup yields CDR1 DFQATT and CDR2 SNEGSKA (reference sequence). The CDR3 contains 18 residues.

This clone turned up a few times. The chain couples TRBV24-1 to TRBJ2-3; no definite D call. The V gene's germline CDR1 is KGHDR and CDR2 SFDVKD. The length of the CDR3 is 12 residues. The V and J ends lost 4 bases and 2 bases respectively, with 3 bases between them. CDR3 DNA sequence: TGTGCCACCAGTGACTCCACAGATACGCAGTATTTT. It specifies CATSDSTDTQYF.

J is TRBJ1-2 and V is TRBV2; D unclear. Per germline, CDR1 SNHLY and CDR2 FYNNEI. This CDR3 has 13 residues. The V end lost 5 bases, the J end lost 2 bases, and 9 bases lay between the germline ends. The chain's CDR3 is CASSMAENYGYTF. As DNA, the CDR3 is TGTGCCAGCAGTATGGCGGAAAACTATGGCTACACCTTC.

The V call is TRBV7-6, the J call TRBJ2-2; 10 positions agree with TRBD2. The V gene end was trimmed by 6 bases and the J gene end by 5 bases; junction bases not matched to a gene: 9. This CDR3 spans 16 amino acids. The germline V gene encodes CDR1 SGHVS and CDR2 FNYEAQ. CDR3 in DNA: TGTGCCAGCAGTTCTGAACCGGGACTAGCGACCGGGGAGCTGTTTTTT. This codes for CASSSEPGLATGELFF.

The rearrangement links TRBV6-5 to TRBJ2-2; D is undetermined. Germline-derived CDR1 and CDR2 are MNHEY and SVGAGI. V was clipped by 2 bases and J by 3 bases, with 7 bases between them. The CDR3 extends over 14 amino acids. This CDR3 reads CASSYQRYTGELFF. CDR3 sequence (DNA): TGTGCCAGCAGTTACCAGAGGTACACCGGGGAGCTGTTTTTT.

The chain recombines TRBV11-2 with TRBJ2-3, with unresolved D. The V end lost 0 bases, the J end lost 4 bases, and 8 bases lay between the germline ends. Germline V lookup: CDR1 SGHAT, CDR2 FQNNGV. The CDR3 has 14 residues. The CDR3 nucleotides are TGTGCCAGCAGCTTAGATATGGCCGCAGATACGCAGTATTTT. Its protein is CASSLDMAADTQYF.

The gene calls are TRBV18 and TRBJ1-4; a weak D match, TRBD1 (6 bases). Trimming shortened V by 2 bases and J by 7 bases, and 17 bases separated the two germline ends. Looked up from germline, CDR1 is KGHSH and CDR2 is LQKENI. This CDR3 is built from 16 residues. For the CDR3, the DNA is TGTGCCAGCTCACCAAACCAACAGGGAGGGCTTGAAAAACTGTTTTTT. The encoded protein is CASSPNQQGGLEKLFF. The full variable domain, rest sourced from reference TRBV18 and TRBJ1-4, is NAGVMQNPRHLVRRRGQEARLRCSPMKGHSHVYWYRQLPEEGLKFMVYLQKENIIDESGMPKERFSAEFPKEGPSILRIQQVVRGDSAAYFCASSPNQQGGLEKLFFGSGTQLSVL.

The genes are TRBV11-2 and TRBJ1-1, with D possibly TRBD1 on 6 matching bases. Trimming removed 6 bases at V and 0 bases at J, with 11 bases between. Germline CDR1 and CDR2: SGHAT and FQNNGV. The CDR3 is 14 residues long. CDR3 sequence (DNA): TGTGCCAGCAGTTTACAGGGTATGAACACTGAAGCTTTCTTT. Its protein is CASSLQGMNTEAFF.

The chain has TRBV18 and TRBJ1-5; a weak D match, TRBD1 (5 bases). V gave up 4 bases and J gave up 5 bases, with 9 bases separating them. The CDR3 is made up of 13 amino acids. The V gene's germline CDR1 is KGHSH and CDR2 LQKENI. CDR3 residues: CASSRAGDQPQHF. The CDR3 DNA sequence: TGTGCCAGCTCACGGGCGGGGGATCAGCCCCAGCATTTT.

This clone was recorded a few times. The chain couples TRBV24-1 to TRBJ2-1; perhaps TRBD2 as D (5 bases). This CDR3 spans 17 amino acids. V was pared by 4 bases and J by 0 bases, with 15 bases between. Germline V gives CDR1 KGHDR, CDR2 SFDVKD. The CDR3 DNA reads TGTGCCACCAGTGACACCCATAGCGAGAGCTCCTACAATGAGCAGTTCTTC. It encodes CATSDTHSESSYNEQFF.

The chain uses TRBV5-8 and TRBJ2-2; D gene unclear. In germline, CDR1 is SGHTS, CDR2 YDEGEE. This CDR3 is 13 amino acids long. Trimming stripped 4 bases from V and 0 bases from J, with 4 bases between. The DNA for the CDR3 is TGTGCCAGCAGCCATTCGAACACCGGGGAGCTGTTTTTT. It codes for CASSHSNTGELFF.